The 16 T cell receptor beta chains in this list originate from one sample, sequenced in a study of immune evolution from preneoplasia to lung adenocarcinoma. The table came from immunoSEQ multiplex PCR; TCRdb's copy has only in-frame clones and leaves some out. This table has some 4,500 clones, 65% to 80% appearing once. Sequencing used FFPE minimally invasive lung adenocarcinoma tissue. These TCRs come from a person over 45 with lung adenocarcinoma.

This chain joins TRBV5-4 and TRBJ1-3; possibly TRBD1 for D (5 bases). V gave up 4 bases and J gave up 3 bases, with 11 bases separating them. The CDR3 loop spans 14 amino acids. In germline, CDR1 is SGHNT, CDR2 YYREEE (reference sequence). This chain's CDR3 is CASSAGTGGNTIYF. CDR3 nucleotide sequence: TGTGCCAGCAGCGCCGGGACGGGTGGAAACACCATATATTTT.

Concerning this clone itself: Other DNA sequences within the sample encode an identical CDR3. This chain uses TRBV15 with TRBJ1-1; no firm D call. The V gene lost 0 bases and the J gene lost 1 base, with 3 bases spanning the gap. CDR3 length: 13 amino acids. Per the germline V gene, CDR1 is LNHNV and CDR2 is YYDKDF (reference sequence). The CDR3 loop is CATSRDPNTEAFF. The CDR3 region has the DNA TGTGCCACCAGCAGAGATCCGAACACTGAAGCTTTCTTT.

The chain recombines TRBV28 with TRBJ2-5; 9 bases agree with TRBD1. Germline V lookup: CDR1 MDHEN, CDR2 SYDVKM. This CDR3 has 15 amino acids. With V trimmed by 7 bases and J by 4 bases, 10 bases remained unmatched. This CDR3 reads CASKPLAGQGETQYF. CDR3 sequence (DNA): TGTGCCAGCAAACCTCTGGCGGGACAGGGAGAGACCCAGTACTTC.

This clone was counted only a few times. This sequence joins TRBV28 and TRBJ2-7, with a tentative D call TRBD2 (5 bases). Trimming took off 5 bases at V and 0 bases at J, with 17 bases between the two ends. This CDR3 comprises 16 residues. Germline-derived CDR1 and CDR2 are MDHEN and SYDVKM. The CDR3 coding sequence is TGTGCCAGCAGTCCCTTGGGTAGCGCTAGCTCCTACGAGCAGTACTTC. Residues: CASSPLGSASSYEQYF.

This clone was detected a few times. The chain carries TRBV5-1 and TRBJ2-5; D is uncertain. CDR3 length: 14 residues. Trimming cost V 5 bases and J 5 bases, with 16 bases left between them. Germline-derived CDR1 and CDR2 are SGHRS and YFSETQ. The chain's CDR3 is CASRKGGLGETQYF. The CDR3 coding sequence is TGCGCCAGCAGGAAGGGCGGCCTGGGGGAGACCCAGTACTTC.

The rearrangement links TRBV27 to TRBJ2-7; 11 bases are shared with TRBD2. This CDR3 has 17 residues. Trimming at V came to 6 bases and at J to 5 bases, leaving 15 bases not matched to a gene. CDR1 and CDR2 from the germline V gene are MNHEY and SMNVEV (reference sequence). CDR3 coding DNA: TGTGCCAGCAGCCTCGTACTAGCGGGGGTCTTTGGTAACGAGCAGTACTTC. Its protein product is CASSLVLAGVFGNEQYF.

V gene TRBV5-8 combines with J gene TRBJ2-1; TRBD1 matches at 7 bases. Germline V gene lookup returns CDR1 SGHTS and CDR2 YDEGEE. The CDR3 contains 13 residues. The V segment lost 5 bases and the J segment 9 bases; nucleotides outside the gene matches: 8. Here the CDR3 DNA reads TGTGCCAGCAGACGAGACAGGGACCGTGAGCAGTTCTTC. Protein: CASRRDRDREQFF.

The V and J genes are TRBV30 and TRBJ1-2; weak D call: TRBD1 (5 bases). V lost 3 bases to trimming and J lost 5 bases, with 13 bases between them. Germline V gene lookup returns CDR1 GTSNPN and CDR2 SVGIG (reference sequence). This CDR3 region has 13 residues. The DNA of the CDR3 is TGTGCCTGGAGCACGAGGGGTGGGTATGGCTACACCTTC. Translated, it gives CAWSTRGGYGYTF.

The chain employs TRBV19 and TRBJ2-2, with unresolved D. This CDR3 is built from 14 residues. Trimming shortened V by 0 bases and J by 2 bases, and 4 bases separated the two germline ends. Germline V gene lookup returns CDR1 LNHDA and CDR2 SQIVND (reference sequence). DNA for the CDR3: TGTGCCAGTAGTATAGATCGAAACACCGGGGAGCTGTTTTTT. It codes for CASSIDRNTGELFF.

V is TRBV10-1 and J is TRBJ2-3, with 8 bases lining up with TRBD2. V was clipped by 7 bases and J by 1 base; unmatched bases: 19. Per the germline V gene, CDR1 is WNHNN and CDR2 is SYGVQD (reference sequence). The CDR3 loop spans 19 amino acids. The CDR3: CASTSQREPEGGGTDTQYF. CDR3 sequence (DNA): TGCGCCAGCACCTCCCAGCGGGAGCCGGAGGGAGGGGGCACAGATACGCAGTATTTT.

This chain uses TRBV28 with TRBJ1-4; D ambiguous. The CDR3 length is 13 residues. Germline V gives CDR1 MDHEN, CDR2 SYDVKM. The V end lost 6 bases, the J end lost 7 bases, and 12 bases lay between the germline ends. In DNA form, the CDR3 reads TGTGCCAGCAGCAGAGAGGGAGTTGAAAAACTGTTTTTT. Translating gives CASSREGVEKLFF.

V gene TRBV4-2 combines with J gene TRBJ1-2; perhaps TRBD1 as D (6 bases). Trimming cost V 0 bases and J 3 bases, with 11 bases left between them. Germline assignment: CDR1 LGHNA and CDR2 YNFKEQ. The CDR3 is 15 residues long. The CDR3 coding sequence is TGTGCCAGCAGCCAAGAGACAGGTGGTTACTATGGCTACACCTTC. Residues: CASSQETGGYYGYTF.

The chain joins TRBV29-1 to TRBJ2-7, with 8 bases aligning to TRBD1. V trimming: 7 bases; J trimming: 3 bases; junction bases outside the gene matches: 11. The CDR3 has 14 amino acids. Germline V lookup: CDR1 SQVTM, CDR2 ANQGSEA. The CDR3 region is CSAQDGTGSYEQYF. The CDR3 DNA reads TGCAGCGCCCAAGACGGGACAGGAAGCTACGAGCAGTACTTC.

The chain couples TRBV12-5 to TRBJ1-1; D remains unclear. This CDR3 has 15 residues. Germline CDR1 LGHNT, CDR2 FRNRAP. V was pared by 2 bases and J by 0 bases, with 10 bases between. The CDR3 protein is CASGLTPPLNTEAFF. DNA for the CDR3: TGTGCTAGTGGTTTGACCCCTCCATTGAACACTGAAGCTTTCTTT. The full variable domain, completed using reference TRBV12-5 and TRBJ1-1, is DARVTQTPRHKVTEMGQEVTMRCQPILGHNTVFWYRQTMMQGLELLAYFRNRAPLDDSGMPKDRFSAEMPDATLATLKIQPSEPRDSAVYFCASGLTPPLNTEAFFGQGTRLTVV.

CDR3 nucleotides: TGTGCCAGCAGCTTTGGGGGGGTCCAGAATGAGCAGTTCTTC. Its protein product is CASSFGGVQNEQFF. V and J are TRBV7-6 and TRBJ2-1; 7 nucleotides match TRBD2. V was pared by 3 bases and J by 7 bases, with 6 bases of the junction left unmatched. CDR1 and CDR2 (germline): SGHVS, FNYEAQ. The CDR3 is made up of 14 amino acids.

The chain carries TRBV6-1 and TRBJ2-5; 9 nucleotides agree with TRBD2. The CDR3 loop spans 15 amino acids. Trimming cost V 3 bases and J 4 bases; bases outside gene matches: 6. CDR1 is MNHNS and CDR2 is SASEGT in the germline V gene. In DNA form, the CDR3 reads TGTGCCAGCAGTGATGGTTTTAGCGGGAGAGAGACCCAGTACTTC. This gives the protein CASSDGFSGRETQYF.